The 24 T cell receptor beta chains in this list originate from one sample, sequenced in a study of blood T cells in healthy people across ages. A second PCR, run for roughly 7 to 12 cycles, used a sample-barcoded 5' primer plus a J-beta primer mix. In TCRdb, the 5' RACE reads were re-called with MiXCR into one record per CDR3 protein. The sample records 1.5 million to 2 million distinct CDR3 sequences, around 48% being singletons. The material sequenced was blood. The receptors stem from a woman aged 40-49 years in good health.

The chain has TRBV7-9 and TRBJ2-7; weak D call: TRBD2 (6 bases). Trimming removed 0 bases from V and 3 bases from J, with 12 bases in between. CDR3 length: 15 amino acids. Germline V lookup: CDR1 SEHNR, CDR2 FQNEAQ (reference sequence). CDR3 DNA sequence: TGTGCCAGCAGCTTAGCGGGGGGAGCTGACTACGAGCAGTACTTC. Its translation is CASSLAGGADYEQYF.

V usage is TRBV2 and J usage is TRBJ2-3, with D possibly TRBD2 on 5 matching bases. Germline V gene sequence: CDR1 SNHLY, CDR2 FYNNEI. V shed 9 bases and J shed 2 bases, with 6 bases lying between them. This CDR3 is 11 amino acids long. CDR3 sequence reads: CARRATDTQYF. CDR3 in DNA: TGTGCCAGGAGGGCCACAGATACGCAGTATTTT.

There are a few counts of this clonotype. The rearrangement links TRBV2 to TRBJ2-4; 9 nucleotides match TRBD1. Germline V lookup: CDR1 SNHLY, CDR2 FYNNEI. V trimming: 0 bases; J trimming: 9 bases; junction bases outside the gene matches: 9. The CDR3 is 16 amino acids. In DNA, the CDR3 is TGTGCCAGCAGTGAAGCGGGGGGACAGGGTGTTGCCATTCAGTACTTC. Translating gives CASSEAGGQGVAIQYF.

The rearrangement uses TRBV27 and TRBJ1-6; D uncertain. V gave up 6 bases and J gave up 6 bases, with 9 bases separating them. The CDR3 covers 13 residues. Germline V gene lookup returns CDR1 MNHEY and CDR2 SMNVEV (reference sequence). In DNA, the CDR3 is TGTGCCAGCAGCACCACTATTAATTCACCCCTCCACTTT. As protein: CASSTTINSPLHF.

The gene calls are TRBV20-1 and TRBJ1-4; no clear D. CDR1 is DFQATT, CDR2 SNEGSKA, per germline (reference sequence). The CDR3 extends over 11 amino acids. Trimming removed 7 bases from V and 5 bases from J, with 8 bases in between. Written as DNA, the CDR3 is TGCAGTGGGCTGGTAAATGAAAAACTGTTTTTT. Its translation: CSGLVNEKLFF.

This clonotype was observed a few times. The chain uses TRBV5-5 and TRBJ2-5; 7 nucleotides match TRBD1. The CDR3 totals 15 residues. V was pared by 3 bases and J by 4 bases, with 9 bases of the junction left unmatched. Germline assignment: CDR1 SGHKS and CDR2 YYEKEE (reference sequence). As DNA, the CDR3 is TGTGCCAGCAGCTCCGAGGGGGCCCGTGGAGAGACCCAGTACTTC. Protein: CASSSEGARGETQYF.

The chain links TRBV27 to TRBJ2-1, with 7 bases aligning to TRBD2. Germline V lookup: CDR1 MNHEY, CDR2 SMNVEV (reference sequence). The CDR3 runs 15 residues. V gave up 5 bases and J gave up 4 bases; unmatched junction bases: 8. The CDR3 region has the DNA TGTGCCAGCAGTCACCGACTAGCAGGATACAATGAGCAGTTCTTC. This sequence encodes CASSHRLAGYNEQFF.

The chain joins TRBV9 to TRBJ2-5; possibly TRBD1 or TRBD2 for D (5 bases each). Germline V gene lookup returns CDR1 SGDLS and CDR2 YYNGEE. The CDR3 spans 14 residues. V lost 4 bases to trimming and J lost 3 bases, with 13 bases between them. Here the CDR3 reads CASSKGTYEETQYF. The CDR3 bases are TGTGCCAGCAGCAAGGGGACGTACGAAGAGACCCAGTACTTC.

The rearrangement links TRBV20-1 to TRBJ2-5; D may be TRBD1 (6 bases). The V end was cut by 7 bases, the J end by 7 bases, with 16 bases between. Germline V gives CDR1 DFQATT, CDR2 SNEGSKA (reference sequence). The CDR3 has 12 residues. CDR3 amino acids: CSVTRTVGTQYF. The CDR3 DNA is TGCAGTGTCACGCGGACAGTCGGGACCCAGTACTTC.

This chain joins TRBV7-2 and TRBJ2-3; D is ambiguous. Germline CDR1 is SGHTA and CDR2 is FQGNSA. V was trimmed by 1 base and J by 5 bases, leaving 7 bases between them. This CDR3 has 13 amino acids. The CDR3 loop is CASSLGNEDTQYF. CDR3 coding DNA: TGTGCCAGCAGCTTAGGGAACGAAGATACGCAGTATTTT.

Written as DNA, the CDR3 is TGCAGTGCTCCCAGGACAGGGTCCTACAATGAGCAGTTCTTC. It translates to CSAPRTGSYNEQFF. The rearrangement joins TRBV20-1 to TRBJ2-1, with 8 bases fitting TRBD1. CDR3 length: 14 amino acids. The J segment lost 1 base and the V segment lost 5 bases, leaving 4 bases of the junction unmatched. CDR1 and CDR2 from the germline V gene are DFQATT and SNEGSKA (reference sequence).

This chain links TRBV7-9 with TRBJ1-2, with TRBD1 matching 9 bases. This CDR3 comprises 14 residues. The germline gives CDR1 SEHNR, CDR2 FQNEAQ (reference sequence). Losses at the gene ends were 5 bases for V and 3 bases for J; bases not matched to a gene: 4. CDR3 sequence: CASSHRGLHYGYTF. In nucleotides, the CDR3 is TGTGCCAGCAGCCACAGGGGGCTTCACTATGGCTACACCTTC.

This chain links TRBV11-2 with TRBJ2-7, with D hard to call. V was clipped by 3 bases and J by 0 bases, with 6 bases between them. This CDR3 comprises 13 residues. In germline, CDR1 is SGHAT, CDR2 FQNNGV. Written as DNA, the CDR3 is TGTGCCAGCAGCTTCCCTCGCTCCTACGAGCAGTACTTC. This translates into CASSFPRSYEQYF.

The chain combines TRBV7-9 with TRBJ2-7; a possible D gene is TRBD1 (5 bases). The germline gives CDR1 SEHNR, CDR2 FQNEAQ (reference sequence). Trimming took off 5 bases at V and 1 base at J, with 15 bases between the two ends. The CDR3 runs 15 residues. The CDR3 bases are TGTGCCAGCAGCCCCCCCATTAAGGGGTCCTACGAGCAGTACTTC. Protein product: CASSPPIKGSYEQYF.

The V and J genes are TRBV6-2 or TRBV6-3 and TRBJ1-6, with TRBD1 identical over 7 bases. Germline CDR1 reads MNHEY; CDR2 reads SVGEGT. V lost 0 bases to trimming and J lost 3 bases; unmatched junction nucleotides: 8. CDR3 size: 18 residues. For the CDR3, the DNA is TGTGCCAGCAGTTACTCGTCGGGACAGAGACGCTATAATTCACCCCTCCACTTT. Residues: CASSYSSGQRRYNSPLHF.

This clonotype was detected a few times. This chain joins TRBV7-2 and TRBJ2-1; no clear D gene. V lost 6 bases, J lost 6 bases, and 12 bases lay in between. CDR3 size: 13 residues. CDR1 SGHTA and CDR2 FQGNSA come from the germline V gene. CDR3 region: CASSPKAPNEQFF. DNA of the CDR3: TGTGCCAGCAGTCCTAAAGCCCCCAATGAGCAGTTCTTC. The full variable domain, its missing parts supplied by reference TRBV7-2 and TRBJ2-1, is GAGVSQSPSNKVTEKGKDVELRCDPISGHTALYWYRQSLGQGLEFLIYFQGNSAPDKSGLPSDRFSAERTGGSVSTLTIQRTQQEDSAVYLCASSPKAPNEQFFGPGTRLTVL.

The CDR3 region has the DNA TGCAGCGTTCGGGACGGTAGCTCCTACAATGAGCAGTACTTC. This gives the protein CSVRDGSSYNEQYF. The chain is built from TRBV29-1 and TRBJ2-1; D might be TRBD1 or TRBD2, each matching 5 bases. The DNA end is more similar to TRBJ2-7, so the J call may be wrong. The CDR3 sequence is 14 residues long. The V gene's germline CDR1 is SQVTM and CDR2 ANQGSEA.

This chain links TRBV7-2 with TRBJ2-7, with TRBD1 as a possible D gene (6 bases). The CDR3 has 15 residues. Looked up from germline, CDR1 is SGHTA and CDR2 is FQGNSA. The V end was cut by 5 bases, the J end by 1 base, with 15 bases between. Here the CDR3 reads CASSVTGGQSYEQYF. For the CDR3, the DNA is TGTGCCAGCAGCGTGACCGGTGGACAGTCCTACGAGCAGTACTTC.

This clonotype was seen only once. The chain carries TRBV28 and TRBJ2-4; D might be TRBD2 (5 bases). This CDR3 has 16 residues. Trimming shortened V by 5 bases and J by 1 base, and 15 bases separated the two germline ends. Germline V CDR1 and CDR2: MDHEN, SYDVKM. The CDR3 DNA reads TGTGCCAGCAGTCCCCCGGGGTTCGGGGCCAAAAACATTCAGTACTTC. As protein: CASSPPGFGAKNIQYF.

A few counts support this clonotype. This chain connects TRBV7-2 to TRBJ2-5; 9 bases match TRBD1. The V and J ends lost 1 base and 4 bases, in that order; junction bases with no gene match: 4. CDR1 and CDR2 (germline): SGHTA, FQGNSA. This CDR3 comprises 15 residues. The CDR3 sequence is CASSLVSDRGETQYF. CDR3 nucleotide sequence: TGTGCCAGCAGCTTAGTCTCGGACAGGGGAGAGACCCAGTACTTC.

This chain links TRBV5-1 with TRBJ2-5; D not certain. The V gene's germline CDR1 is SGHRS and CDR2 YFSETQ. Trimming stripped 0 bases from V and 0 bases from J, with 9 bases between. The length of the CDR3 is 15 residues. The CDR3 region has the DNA TGCGCCAGCAGCTTGGCCGGAAGGTACCAAGAGACCCAGTACTTC. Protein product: CASSLAGRYQETQYF.

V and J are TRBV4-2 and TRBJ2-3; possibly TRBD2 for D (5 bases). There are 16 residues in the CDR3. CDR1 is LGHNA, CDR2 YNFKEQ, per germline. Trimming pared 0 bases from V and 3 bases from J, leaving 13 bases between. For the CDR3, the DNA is TGTGCCAGCAGCCAAGAATCGGCGGGCCCTACAGATACGCAGTATTTT. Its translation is CASSQESAGPTDTQYF.

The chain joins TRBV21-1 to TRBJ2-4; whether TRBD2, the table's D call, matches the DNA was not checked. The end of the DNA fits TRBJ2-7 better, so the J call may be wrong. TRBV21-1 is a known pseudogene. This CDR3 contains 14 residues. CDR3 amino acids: CASPTLTSPREQYF. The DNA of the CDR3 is TGTGCCAGCCCGACGCTAACATCTCCCCGCGAGCAGTACTTC.

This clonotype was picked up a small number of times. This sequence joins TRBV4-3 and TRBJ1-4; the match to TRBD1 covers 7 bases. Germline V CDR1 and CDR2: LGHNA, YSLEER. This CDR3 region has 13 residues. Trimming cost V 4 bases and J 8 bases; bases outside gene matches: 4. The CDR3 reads CASSRQGREKLFF. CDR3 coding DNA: TGCGCCAGCAGCCGACAGGGCAGAGAAAAACTGTTTTTT.